This T cell receptor beta chain was profiled in a study of blood T cell repertoires in COVID-19. Under the authors' procedure: Amplification of reference gene primers provided the estimated nucleated cell counts. The data were produced by immunoSEQ multiplex PCR, yet TCRdb's version contains in-frame clones alone and is incomplete. Clonal size and the V and J genes are those of that table, whereas D and trimming came from the DNA. Of some 320,000 clones in the sample, around 89% were seen once. Trimming removed 3 bases from V and 7 bases from J, with 9 bases in between. CDR3 length: 12 amino acids. Germline CDR1 and CDR2: MNHEY and SMNVEV (reference sequence).

The sequencing input was peripheral blood. The chain carries TRBV27 and TRBJ1-2; no definite D call. The receptor was isolated from a young woman who had recovered from COVID-19. The CDR3 DNA reads TGTGCCAGCAGTTTTTCGGGGTTTGGCTACACCTTC. Translation: CASSFSGFGYTF.